This T cell receptor beta chain was identified in a study of glioma-infiltrating T cells after dendritic cell vaccination listed by TCRdb under 2016. About the full investigation: A cohort of 15 or so glioblastoma patients from Phase I and II dendritic cell vaccination trials was included, of whom 9 were newly diagnosed and 6 had recurrent disease. Patients received autologous tumor lysate-pulsed dendritic cell vaccination between 2003 and 2012. The vaccine was prepared from monocyte-derived dendritic cells that were cultured for 6 to 7 days with IL-4 and GM-CSF and then pulsed overnight with autologous tumor lysate. Each patient got three intradermal injections of the dendritic cell vaccine, spaced at biweekly intervals, in the arm below the axilla. In glioblastoma patients vaccinated with dendritic cells, deep sequencing of TCR beta CDR3 regions served to measure the amount of tumor-infiltrating lymphocytes and to compare repertoires between tumor and blood. Survival after dendritic cell vaccination was correlated with TCR sequencing metrics, such as TIL content and the overlap between tumor and blood repertoires. Here is what the overall study found, with its caveats: After dendritic cell vaccination, a higher estimated pretreatment TIL content predicted longer time to progression and overall survival. No direct relationship between TCR clonality and survival was found, suggesting a diverse polyclonal response may matter. The TCR overlap response model with three groups was called speculative and said to need prospective validation. The cohort was small and heterogeneous, few patients had complete blood and tumor sets, and even fewer had initial-recurrent tumor pairs.

As regards this clone: Its antigen has not been determined. No base quality values were provided; no much bigger clone lies one nucleotide off.

As encoded in the germline V gene (reference sequence), CDR1 is LNHDA while CDR2 is SQIVND. The CDR3, cysteine through phenylalanine, is 16 amino acids long. Kept here is only the CDR3 DNA, which spans 48 bases and is read in frame from base 1. Compared with germline, V lacks 4 bases and J lacks 3 bases; bases without a gene match: 8. To be selected, patients needed enough residual fresh-frozen tumor tissue and more than two years of available survival data. None of the glioblastoma patients carried an isocitrate dehydrogenase mutation, although molecular status otherwise varied. PBMC were collected before vaccination, two weeks after the third vaccination, and at tumor progression if progression occurred. The Qiagen DNeasy Blood extraction Kit was used for extraction of genomic DNA. Using the immunoSEQ assay, TCRB CDR3 regions were amplified from approximately 2 micrograms of genomic DNA, or from all available DNA when less than that was on hand. Multiplex PCR used 60 forward primers for TCR V beta segments and 13 reverse primers for J beta segments. To estimate the number of reads per starting template, synthetic control templates were added to each sample at limiting dilution. The Illumina HiSeq System generated 87 bp sequencing reads. In the paper's pipeline: PCR and sequencing errors were removed by merging closely related sequences with a nearest neighbor algorithm. TCR overlap was defined as the percentage of unique tumor TCR beta sequences that were also present in the same patient's peripheral blood. Imported from immuneACCESS, the table was reduced by TCRdb to in-frame sequences with V and J called. These copies leave out some clones; in studies compared against another copy, an unresolved V gene accounts for under half, and the cause of the remainder is not known. V, J and clone size reflect that table, while D and trimming were determined from the DNA. In all, the sample holds roughly 51,000 clones, and over 75% of those were seen once. Roughly 10% of the sample lies in the top ten.

The sequence links TRBV19 to TRBJ2-7; 11 junctional bases match TRBD2. The sample in question was blood, obtained before dendritic cell vaccination. This clonotype originated in a human donor with glioblastoma. The CDR3 here reads CASSTGLAEGNYEQYF. The nucleotide sequence reads TGTGCCAGTAGTACGGGACTAGCGGAGGGAAACTACGAGCAGTACTTC. The reference TRBV19 and TRBJ2-7 proteins fill in what lies around the CDR3, so the full variable domain reads DGGITQSPKYLFRKEGQNVTLSCEQNLNHDAMYWYRQDPGQGLRLIYYSQIVNDFQKGDIAEGYSVSREKKESFPLTVTSAQKNPTAFYLCASSTGLAEGNYEQYFGPGTRLTVT.